The 14 T cell receptor beta chains listed next were all sequenced from one sample in a study of beta chain features in type 1 diabetes. Their antigens remain unidentified. Sequencing targeted expressed TCRB transcripts, as all isolated RNA had been reverse transcribed. The assay was immunoSEQ multiplex PCR, and TCRdb's table has in-frame clones only and misses some. The table lists roughly 300,000 clones, 13% to 15% of them singletons. General observations from the study: Type 1 diabetes patients had moderately but significantly shorter TCRB CDR3s in all four CD4+ subsets.

Material for sequencing was naive CD4+ T cells from blood. The receptors derive from a man younger than 45 with type 1 diabetes.

This chain links TRBV9 with TRBJ2-5; 9 positions agree with TRBD1. CDR1 and CDR2 from the germline V gene are SGDLS and YYNGEE. The CDR3 covers 15 residues. The trim removed 2 bases at V and 4 bases at J, leaving 6 bases unmatched. The DNA of the CDR3 is TGTGCCAGCAGCGTCGGGACAGGGAGAGGAGAGACCCAGTACTTC. This translates into CASSVGTGRGETQYF.

This clone was observed a handful of times. The J gene is TRBJ2-5, the V gene TRBV5-1; the match to TRBD2 covers 7 bases. The CDR3 consists of 17 residues. Germline values: CDR1 SGHRS, CDR2 YFSETQ. V lost 2 bases and J lost 1; bases outside the gene matches: 11. The CDR3, as DNA: TGCGCCAGCAGCTTTGGACTCGCGGGAGCTATCCAAGAGACCCAGTACTTC. Translating it yields CASSFGLAGAIQETQYF.

A few counts support this clone. The J gene is TRBJ1-2, the V gene TRBV19, with 7 bases aligning to TRBD1. Germline V gene lookup returns CDR1 LNHDA and CDR2 SQIVND (reference sequence). The V segment lost 7 bases and the J segment 4 bases; nucleotides outside the gene matches: 9. The CDR3 is 14 residues long. DNA for the CDR3: TGTGCCAGTAATCCTACCGGGACAGCCTATGGCTACACCTTC. This encodes CASNPTGTAYGYTF.

This clone showed up just a few times. The V and J genes are TRBV7-8 and TRBJ1-1, with no clear D. The germline V gene encodes CDR1 SGHVS and CDR2 FQNEAQ. V was trimmed by 5 bases and J by 8 bases, leaving 18 bases between them. The CDR3 has 14 amino acids. In DNA form, the CDR3 reads TGTGCCAGCAGCCAGAATTTAGAGGGCCGCGAAGCTTTCTTT. It specifies CASSQNLEGREAFF.

This chain joins TRBV5-1 and TRBJ2-4; 8 bases are a match to TRBD1. Germline-derived CDR1 and CDR2 are SGHRS and YFSETQ. Germline trimming cut 3 bases from V and 4 bases from J; bases unmatched to any gene: 9. This CDR3 has 16 amino acids. The CDR3 protein is CASSSQVGQGKNIQYF. The CDR3 nucleotides are TGCGCCAGCAGCTCCCAGGTAGGACAGGGAAAAAACATTCAGTACTTC.

In this sample, this clone turned up a few times. The J gene is TRBJ1-2, the V gene TRBV19, with TRBD1 as a possible D gene (5 bases). The CDR3 is made up of 13 amino acids. Trimming shortened V by 8 bases and J by 2 bases, and 12 bases separated the two germline ends. Germline CDR1 is LNHDA and CDR2 is SQIVND (reference sequence). CDR3: CASAADKNYGYTF. The CDR3 DNA reads TGTGCCAGTGCCGCGGACAAGAACTATGGCTACACCTTC.

The gene calls are TRBV5-1 and TRBJ2-3; D unclear. Per the germline V gene, CDR1 is SGHRS and CDR2 is YFSETQ. CDR3 length equals 15 residues. V was cut by 3 bases and J by 4 bases, with 15 bases left in between. The CDR3 DNA follows: TGCGCCAGCAGCTGGCAAGAACCGCCGTCAGATACGCAGTATTTT. Its protein is CASSWQEPPSDTQYF.

In this sample, this clone turned up a few times. V gene TRBV18 combines with J gene TRBJ2-7; 10 bases line up with TRBD2. This CDR3 has 16 residues. V dropped 3 bases and J dropped 0; count of bases not matched to a gene: 5. Looked up from germline, CDR1 is KGHSH and CDR2 is LQKENI. The CDR3 spells CASSPIASGSSYEQYF. The DNA of the CDR3 is TGTGCCAGCTCACCCATAGCTAGCGGGAGCTCCTACGAGCAGTACTTC. The variable domain in full, with the rest retrieved from reference TRBV18 and TRBJ2-7, is NAGVMQNPRHLVRRRGQEARLRCSPMKGHSHVYWYRQLPEEGLKFMVYLQKENIIDESGMPKERFSAEFPKEGPSILRIQQVVRGDSAAYFCASSPIASGSSYEQYFGPGTRLTVT.

This chain joins TRBV5-1 and TRBJ2-5; 12 bases map to TRBD2. CDR1 and CDR2 from the germline V gene are SGHRS and YFSETQ. V lost 3 bases, J lost 5 bases, and 8 bases stayed unmatched. CDR3 size: 16 residues. The DNA of the CDR3 is TGCGCCAGCAGCTGGGCACTAGCGGGGGGAGAGGAGACCCAGTACTTC. It codes for CASSWALAGGEETQYF.

The V call is TRBV28, the J call TRBJ2-2; 8 nucleotides align to TRBD1. The CDR3 has 16 residues. Germline values: CDR1 MDHEN, CDR2 SYDVKM. The ends lost 1 base at V and 7 bases at J; junction bases unmatched: 8. CDR3 in DNA: TGTGCCAGCAGTTTATTGACAGGGGAGAGGATCGGGGAGCTGTTTTTT. Translation: CASSLLTGERIGELFF.

The chain employs TRBV28 and TRBJ2-7; D is ambiguous. Between the trimmed V and J ends, which lost 3 bases and 1 base, there was a span of 10 bases. Germline CDR1 MDHEN, CDR2 SYDVKM. This CDR3 has 14 residues. DNA for the CDR3: TGTGCCAGCAGTTTGAGCCCTCGGTCCTACGAGCAGTACTTC. This gives the protein CASSLSPRSYEQYF. Full variable domain (remainder filled in from reference TRBV28 and TRBJ2-7): DVKVTQSSRYLVKRTGEKVFLECVQDMDHENMFWYRQDPGLGLRLIYFSYDVKMKEKGDIPEGYSVSREKKERFSLILESASTNQTSMYLCASSLSPRSYEQYFGPGTRLTVT.

V gene TRBV30 combines with J gene TRBJ1-5, with D tentatively TRBD1 (6 bases). The ends were cut back, 2 bases at V and 7 bases at J, with 27 bases in the middle. The CDR3 is made up of 18 amino acids. Germline loops: CDR1 GTSNPN, CDR2 SVGIG (reference sequence). The CDR3 protein is CAWSKQPARTGGGQPQHF. The CDR3 DNA reads as TGTGCCTGGAGTAAGCAACCAGCTCGGACGGGGGGCGGACAGCCCCAGCATTTT.

This clone came up a few times. The V gene is TRBV28, the J gene TRBJ1-5; the D is unclear. This CDR3 has 11 residues. Trimming removed 10 bases from V and 1 base from J, with 5 bases in between. Per germline, CDR1 MDHEN and CDR2 SYDVKM. DNA of the CDR3: TGTGCCACTAAAAGCAATCAGCCCCAGCATTTT. The encoded protein is CATKSNQPQHF.

This chain uses TRBV28 with TRBJ1-1; D not resolved. Trimming took off 3 bases at V and 4 bases at J, with 12 bases between the two ends. In germline, CDR1 is MDHEN, CDR2 SYDVKM. This CDR3 has 14 amino acids. The CDR3, as DNA: TGTGCCAGCAGTTTTCTTACAGATTTCACTGAAGCTTTCTTT. Translation: CASSFLTDFTEAFF. The full variable domain, its missing parts supplied by reference TRBV28 and TRBJ1-1, is DVKVTQSSRYLVKRTGEKVFLECVQDMDHENMFWYRQDPGLGLRLIYFSYDVKMKEKGDIPEGYSVSREKKERFSLILESASTNQTSMYLCASSFLTDFTEAFFGQGTRLTVV.